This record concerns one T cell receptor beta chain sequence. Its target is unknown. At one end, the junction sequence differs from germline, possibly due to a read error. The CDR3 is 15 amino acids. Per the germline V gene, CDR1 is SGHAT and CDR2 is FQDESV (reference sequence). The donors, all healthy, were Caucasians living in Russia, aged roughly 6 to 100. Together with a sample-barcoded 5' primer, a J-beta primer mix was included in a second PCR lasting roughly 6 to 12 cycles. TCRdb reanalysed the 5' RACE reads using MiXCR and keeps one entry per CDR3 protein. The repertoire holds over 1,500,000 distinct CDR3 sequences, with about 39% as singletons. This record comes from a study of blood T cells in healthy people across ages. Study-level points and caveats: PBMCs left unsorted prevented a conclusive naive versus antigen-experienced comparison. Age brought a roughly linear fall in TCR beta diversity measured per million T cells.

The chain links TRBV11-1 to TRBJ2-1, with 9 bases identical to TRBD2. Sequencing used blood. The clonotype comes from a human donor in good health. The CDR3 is CASSISGGDYDEQFF. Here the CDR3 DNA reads TGTGCCAGCAGCATTAGCGGGGGAGACTACGATGAGCAGTTCTTC.